This TCR beta chain was identified during a study of Tregs in tolerant kidney transplant recipients. Broader study findings: Changing PCR primers prevented nucleotide comparison between some patients' samples. The most relevant donor-specific Treg TCRbeta repertoire apparently came from expansion with activated donor B cells.

The germline V gene has CDR1 SGHTA and CDR2 FQGNSA. The CDR3 runs to 13 residues. The V end lost 1 base, the J end lost 5 bases, and 6 bases lay between the germline ends. Concerning this clone: Its antigen remains unidentified. The read comes to an end 3 residues before the CDR3 does, leaving the germline J gene to fill in the end.

Repertoires were generated with immunoSEQ multiplex PCR, while TCRdb's copy carries only in-frame clones and drops some. In total, the table holds roughly 50,000 clones. Thawed PBMCs were FACS-sorted into unstimulated CD4+CD25+CD127- regulatory T cells, CD4+CD25- non-regulatory cells, CD4 and CD8 cells. V and J are TRBV7-2 and TRBJ1-5; D call uncertain. Sequencing was performed on CD4+ T cells from blood, taken before the transplant. The TCR sequence derives from a human donor who received a combined kidney and bone marrow transplant. The sequenced part of the CDR3 DNA is TGTGCCAGCAGCTTAGGACACTATCAGCCC. Its translation is CASSLGHYQP. The full CDR3 sequence reads CASSLGHYQPQHF.